This TCR beta chain is drawn from a study of T cells in Graves' hyperthyroidism and ophthalmopathy. Investigators excluded patients with uncontrolled infection, other autoimmune disease, pregnancy or lactation. Template material for amplifying TCR beta CDR3 regions consisted of RNA transcripts. Researchers ran a first-round RT-PCR on the TCR CDR3 using the HTBI primer set. TCRdb redid the calling of the multiplex PCR reads with MiXCR, one entry per CDR3 protein. The table includes fewer than 650,000 distinct CDR3 sequences, 12% to 15% detected once. The sample holds many counts of this clonotype. The CDR3 is 17 amino acids. Trimming removed 2 bases from V and 0 bases from J, with 16 bases in between.

This chain joins TRBV12-3 or TRBV12-4 and TRBJ1-2; D gene unclear. The sequenced material came from blood. The sequence came from a woman under 30 with Graves' ophthalmopathy. CDR3 protein: CASSLTLGGRANYGYTF. Here the CDR3 DNA reads TGTGCCAGCAGTTTAACTCTTGGCGGCAGAGCTAACTATGGCTACACCTTC.